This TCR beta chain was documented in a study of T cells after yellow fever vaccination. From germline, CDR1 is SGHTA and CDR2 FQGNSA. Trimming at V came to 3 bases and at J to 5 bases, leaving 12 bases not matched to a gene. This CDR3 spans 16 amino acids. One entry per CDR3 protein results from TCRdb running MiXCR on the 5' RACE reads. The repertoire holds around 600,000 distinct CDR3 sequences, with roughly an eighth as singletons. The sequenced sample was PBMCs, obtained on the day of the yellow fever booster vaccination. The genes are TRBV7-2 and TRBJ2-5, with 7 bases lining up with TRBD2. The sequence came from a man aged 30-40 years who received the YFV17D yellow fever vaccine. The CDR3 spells CASSLRFRGVTETQYF. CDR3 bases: TGTGCCAGCAGCTTGAGGTTCCGGGGGGTTACGGAGACCCAGTACTTC.